What follows are 12 T cell receptor beta chains derived from one specimen sequenced in a study of response to subunit inactivated influenza vaccine. TCRdb reprocessed the RT-PCR reads with MiXCR, giving one entry per CDR3 protein. The data show about 700,000 distinct CDR3 sequences, around 14% seen once. The specimen comprised PBMCs from blood, sampled 14 to 15 days before vaccination. Receptors were obtained from a man aged 50-59 years who received an inactivated influenza vaccine.

This clonotype has a handful of counts. The chain joins TRBV20-1 to TRBJ2-2, with 8 bases aligning to TRBD2. The germline gives CDR1 DFQATT, CDR2 SNEGSKA (reference sequence). Trimming took 0 bases from V and 2 from J; bases not matched to a gene: 5. This CDR3 has 16 amino acids. The DNA of the CDR3 is TGCAGTGCTAGAGATTCGAGCGGGGGAAACACCGGGGAGCTGTTTTTT. Translated, it gives CSARDSSGGNTGELFF.

This clonotype was seen a handful of times. The gene calls are TRBV29-1 and TRBJ2-3, with D possibly being TRBD1 (5 bases). Trimming removed 4 bases at V and 2 bases at J, with 10 bases between. Germline V gene data show CDR1 as SQVTM and CDR2 as ANQGSEA. The CDR3 extends over 13 amino acids. This CDR3 reads CSVGGQATDTQYF. The CDR3 DNA reads as TGCAGCGTTGGGGGCCAGGCCACAGATACGCAGTATTTT.

V gene TRBV12-3 or TRBV12-4 combines with J gene TRBJ2-1, with 8 bases matching TRBD2. The CDR3 length is 15 residues. After removal of 0 bases from V and 7 bases from J, the junction contained 5 bases not matched to a gene. The CDR3 nucleotides are TGTGCCAGCAGTTTAGCGGAGGGACTAGGGAATGAGCAGTTCTTC. Translation: CASSLAEGLGNEQFF.

This clonotype was recorded many times. J is TRBJ1-1 and V is TRBV12-3 or TRBV12-4; D possibly corresponds to TRBD1 (5 bases). The CDR3 is 15 amino acids. V was clipped by 6 bases and J by 1 base, with 15 bases between them. The CDR3 here is CASRPTGGGNTEAFF. The CDR3, as DNA: TGTGCCAGCAGGCCGACTGGGGGGGGGAACACTGAAGCTTTCTTT.

There are a few counts of this clonotype. The genes are TRBV5-6 and TRBJ2-7; D gene uncertain. Between the trimmed V and J ends, which lost 3 bases and 2 bases, there was a span of 15 bases. CDR1 and CDR2 (germline): SGHDT, YYEEEE. The CDR3 is 15 amino acids. CDR3 sequence: CASSWRQRGTYEQYF. Written as DNA, the CDR3 is TGTGCCAGCAGCTGGCGGCAGAGAGGAACCTACGAGCAGTACTTC.

This clonotype turned up a few times. The chain is built from TRBV4-2 and TRBJ2-4; D perhaps matches TRBD2 (6 bases). CDR1 is LGHNA and CDR2 is YNFKEQ in the germline V gene. The CDR3 spans 17 residues. The V end lost 0 bases, the J end lost 0 bases, and 12 bases lay between the germline ends. The CDR3 coding sequence is TGTGCCAGCAGCCAAGATGGGGCGGGGCTAGCCAAAAACATTCAGTACTTC. As protein: CASSQDGAGLAKNIQYF.

This clonotype was observed at least ten times. The rearrangement links TRBV9 to TRBJ1-3, with D hard to call. V was clipped by 0 bases and J by 3 bases, with 22 bases between them. Germline V gene data show CDR1 as SGDLS and CDR2 as YYNGEE. There are 19 residues in the CDR3. For the CDR3, the DNA is TGTGCCAGCAGCGTAGAAGGTTGGACTCCCCCCAGCCATGGAAACACCATATATTTT. It specifies CASSVEGWTPPSHGNTIYF.

This clonotype appeared a few times. V gene TRBV6-5 combines with J gene TRBJ1-3; D is perhaps TRBD1 (5 bases). Trimming took 1 base from V and 4 from J, leaving 14 bases between them. This CDR3 spans 16 amino acids. The germline gives CDR1 MNHEY, CDR2 SVGAGI. CDR3 bases: TGTGCCAGCAGTTACTTCGGGTCGGGGCAGGGAAACACCATATATTTT. Translating gives CASSYFGSGQGNTIYF.

This clonotype has ten or more counts. The rearrangement joins TRBV11-1 to TRBJ2-3, with 11 nucleotides matching TRBD2. This CDR3 has 18 residues. Looked up from germline, CDR1 is SGHAT and CDR2 is FQDESV (reference sequence). Germline trimming cut 2 bases from V and 1 base from J; bases unmatched to any gene: 8. This CDR3 is CASSLPPRLAGRTDTQYF. The CDR3 DNA reads as TGTGCCAGCAGCTTACCCCCCCGACTAGCGGGGCGCACAGATACGCAGTATTTT.

This clonotype was observed many times. The V and J genes are TRBV10-3 and TRBJ2-3; 9 nucleotides line up with TRBD2. The V segment lost 6 bases and the J segment 2 bases; nucleotides outside the gene matches: 3. Germline CDR1 ENHRY, CDR2 SYGVKD. This CDR3 is 14 amino acids long. This chain's CDR3 is CAISASGDTDTQYF. CDR3 sequence (DNA): TGTGCCATCAGCGCTAGCGGGGACACAGATACGCAGTATTTT.

The chain is built from TRBV19 and TRBJ2-1, with a tentative D call TRBD1 (5 bases). Trimming left V 5 bases short and J 2 bases short, with 10 bases between. Germline V gene lookup returns CDR1 LNHDA and CDR2 SQIVND (reference sequence). The CDR3 sequence is 14 residues long. The CDR3 spells CASSLTATYNEQFF. CDR3 nucleotides: TGTGCCAGTAGTCTGACAGCTACCTACAATGAGCAGTTCTTC.

This chain connects TRBV7-2 to TRBJ2-5, with 10 bases that match TRBD2. V shed 3 bases and J 5 bases; nucleotides not matched to a gene: 9. CDR1 is SGHTA, CDR2 FQGNSA, per germline. The CDR3 is 16 amino acids. CDR3 bases: TGTGCCAGCAGCTTTAGCGCAGCGGGGGGGCAGGAGACCCAGTACTTC. Translation: CASSFSAAGGQETQYF.